This TCR beta chain was sequenced for a study of blood T cell repertoires in COVID-19 (TCRdb year 2020). With regard to the full study: The collaborator samples originated in the United States, Italy and Spain and spanned the acute and convalescent phases of COVID-19. The prospective study material was composed of cDNA or gDNA derived from T cells, B-cell-depleted T cells, or PBMCs. Deeply sampled blood TCRbeta repertoires from subjects exposed to, actively infected with, or recovered from COVID-19 were included in the dataset. The repertoires were made available in a free public database intended to serve as a resource for research on the immune response to SARS-CoV-2. Samples came from the ongoing ImmuneRACE study (first 160 participants) plus 1,254 subjects from 6 global collaborators. The sample metadata nearly always contained a de-identified subject ID, COVID-19 status, age in years and sex. Where HLA class I and class II types were available, the types were taken from metadata supplied by the sample provider, not from assay-based typing. Results and caveats for the whole study, not just this receptor: The amount of clinical and demographic metadata varied by source and participant and was provided uncurated.

The immunoSEQ Assay, a bias-controlled multiplex PCR, was used to amplify TCRbeta CDR3 regions from genomic DNA. The paper's processing steps were these. Within the assay, amplification of reference gene primers was used to estimate how many nucleated cells each sample contained. To quantify the absolute abundance of each unique TCRbeta CDR3 rearrangement, sequence reads were collapsed and filtered. For each sample, productive Simpson clonality was calculated as the square root of Simpson's diversity index across productive rearrangements. This immuneACCESS table, as held by TCRdb, lists in-frame sequences with V and J called but not all clones. Of the missing ones, under half trace to an unresolved V gene in checked studies; the others have no known cause. D and trimming come from the DNA, and the V and J calls and clone size come from that table. Within this sample are 210,000 or so clones, with 80% to 90% of them counted one time only. The ten largest clones capture 4.8% of the sample.

In the prospective study, participants were about 18 to 95 years old, resided in fewer than 25 geographic areas of the United States, and were enrolled through a virtual design. In the prospective study, participants were assigned to cohorts based on the clinical history participants reported in a screening survey and a study questionnaire. Exposed participants had been in contact, within 2 weeks of entering the study, with a person who had a PCR-confirmed or clinician-diagnosed case of COVID-19. In the prospective study, mobile phlebotomists collected whole blood, serum and a nasopharyngeal or oropharyngeal swab from each participant. Participants in the prospective study had the option to provide additional blood draws and questionnaires over a roughly two-month period. Blood samples from the prospective study were shipped frozen or at room temperature prior to DNA extraction. This clone has a single count. Its binding antigen is unknown. The record has no base qualities; no much larger clone is one base away.

Material: PBMCs or T cells enriched from blood (not recorded which). This clonotype was sampled from a woman aged 45-65 years who had been exposed to COVID-19.

The bases read TGTGCCAGCAGCTCCCCTAGCGGGGGAGGCGAGACCCAGTACTTC. Protein translation: CASSSPSGGGETQYF. The chain joins TRBV7-2 to TRBJ2-5, and 10 bases in between align with TRBD2. CDR1 is given as SGHTA and CDR2 as FQGNSA, both from the germline V gene. Inclusive of the bounding cysteine and phenylalanine, the CDR3 is 15 residues long. Of the read, only the CDR3 DNA is kept; its 45 bases are in frame from base 1. Compared with germline, V lacks 4 bases and J lacks 5 bases; bases without a gene match: 7.